This T cell receptor beta chain was found in a study of blood T cell repertoires in COVID-19. The CDR3 extends over 15 amino acids. The ends lost 3 bases at V and 3 bases at J; junction bases unmatched: 8. Germline V lookup: CDR1 SGDLS, CDR2 YYNGEE. Authors' processing steps: Estimation of nucleated cell counts relied on the amplification of reference gene primers. Using immunoSEQ multiplex PCR, the repertoire was profiled, and TCRdb retains in-frame clones only, with some absent. V and J calls and clone size are as listed in that table; D and trimming were resolved from the DNA. The data hold about 170,000 clones, with 70% to 90% observed a single time.

This chain links TRBV9 with TRBJ2-5; 7 positions match TRBD1. Material: peripheral blood. The receptor's source is a woman at least 80 years old with COVID-19, enrolled during active disease. CDR3 residues: CASSAFGTEEETQYF. CDR3 nucleotides: TGTGCCAGCAGCGCCTTTGGGACAGAGGAAGAGACCCAGTACTTC. The full variable domain, with the rest looked up from reference TRBV9 and TRBJ2-5, is DSGVTQTPKHLITATGQRVTLRCSPRSGDLSVYWYQQSLDQGLQFLIQYYNGEERAKGNILERFSAQQFPDLHSELNLSSLELGDSALYFCASSAFGTEEETQYFGPGTRLLVL.